Each of the 22 T cell receptor beta chains below was sequenced from the same sample in a study of blood T cell repertoires in COVID-19. Profiled with immunoSEQ multiplex PCR; TCRdb holds only in-frame clones, not every one. The data contain 250,000 or so clones, about 87% of them seen just once; the ten biggest clones take up 5.5% to 7.5%. Sequencing was carried out using peripheral blood. The receptors derive from a woman in her seventies with active or convalescent COVID-19.

V usage is TRBV6-6 and J usage is TRBJ1-2, with D possibly being TRBD1 (5 bases). Germline V gene lookup returns CDR1 MNHNY and CDR2 SVGAGI (reference sequence). V was shortened by 5 bases and J by 7 bases, with 14 bases between the two germline ends. The CDR3 covers 13 residues. The CDR3 is CASSPGPGGGYTF. CDR3 bases: TGTGCCAGCAGTCCGGGACCGGGAGGTGGCTACACCTTC.

The chain combines TRBV10-3 with TRBJ2-5; TRBD2 agrees at 9 bases. The CDR3 runs 14 residues. CDR1 and CDR2 from the germline V gene are ENHRY and SYGVKD. V was clipped by 4 bases and J by 0 bases; unmatched bases: 0. The CDR3 nucleotides are TGTGCCATCAGTGGCGGGGGGGACCAAGAGACCCAGTACTTC. This encodes CAISGGGDQETQYF.

The chain employs TRBV25-1 and TRBJ1-1; 9 positions agree with TRBD1. The germline CDR1 and CDR2 sequences are MGHDK and SYGVNS. Losses at the gene ends were 2 bases for V and 10 bases for J; bases not matched to a gene: 8. This CDR3 region has 14 residues. CDR3 nucleotide sequence: TGTGCCAGCAGTGAAGGGCGGACAGGGGAGGGAGCTTTCTTT. The encoded protein is CASSEGRTGEGAFF.

V gene TRBV19 combines with J gene TRBJ1-1; 7 bases are shared with TRBD1. Looked up from germline, CDR1 is LNHDA and CDR2 is SQIVND (reference sequence). CDR3 length: 18 residues. The V segment lost 2 bases and the J segment 1 base; nucleotides outside the gene matches: 13. The CDR3 DNA sequence: TGTGCCAGTAGTATAAAGGGGCTAACAGGGGCCCAGAACACTGAAGCTTTCTTT. This encodes CASSIKGLTGAQNTEAFF.

V usage is TRBV11-2 and J usage is TRBJ2-5, with a possible D match to TRBD2 (6 bases). V was trimmed by 1 base and J by 5 bases, leaving 14 bases between them. There are 15 residues in the CDR3. Germline V lookup: CDR1 SGHAT, CDR2 FQNNGV. The CDR3: CASSLALLSGETQYF. The CDR3 nucleotides read TGTGCCAGCAGCTTAGCTCTCCTCAGCGGGGAGACCCAGTACTTC.

This rearrangement joins TRBV7-2 to TRBJ2-7; 13 bases align to TRBD2. Germline V gene lookup returns CDR1 SGHTA and CDR2 FQGNSA. V shed 5 bases and J 4 bases; nucleotides not matched to a gene: 5. This CDR3 has 15 amino acids. In DNA form, the CDR3 reads TGTGCCAGCAGCAAACGGACTAGCGGGGGTTACGAGCAGTACTTC. Its protein is CASSKRTSGGYEQYF.

To note about this clone: This same CDR3 is encoded by further DNA sequences in the sample. V gene TRBV6-5 combines with J gene TRBJ1-1, with D tentatively TRBD1 (5 bases). Looked up from germline, CDR1 is MNHEY and CDR2 is SVGAGI. V lost 5 bases to trimming and J lost 1 base, with 8 bases between them. This CDR3 contains 13 residues. CDR3 region: CASSRTGNTEAFF. Here the CDR3 DNA reads TGTGCCAGCAGTCGAACAGGGAACACTGAAGCTTTCTTT.

The genes are TRBV6-5 and TRBJ2-7; possibly TRBD1 for D (6 bases). Germline V gives CDR1 MNHEY, CDR2 SVGAGI. This CDR3 comprises 15 residues. The V and J ends lost 3 bases and 2 bases respectively, with 14 bases between them. As DNA, the CDR3 is TGTGCCAGCAGTTATTTACAGGGAAGCGCCTACGAGCAGTACTTC. Its protein product is CASSYLQGSAYEQYF.

The genes are TRBV11-2 and TRBJ2-7; perhaps TRBD1 as D (6 bases). The CDR3 has 14 amino acids. Trimming shortened V by 6 bases and J by 3 bases, and 15 bases separated the two germline ends. The germline CDR1 and CDR2 sequences are SGHAT and FQNNGV. The CDR3 coding sequence is TGTGCCAGCAGGCCCGGACAGAACCTCTACGAGCAGTACTTC. Its protein product is CASRPGQNLYEQYF.

This chain connects TRBV19 to TRBJ1-5; possibly TRBD1 for D (5 bases). V lost 0 bases and J lost 1, with 10 bases in between. CDR1 and CDR2 from the germline V gene are LNHDA and SQIVND (reference sequence). This CDR3 has 16 amino acids. Written as DNA, the CDR3 is TGTGCCAGTAGTATAGAGGGGGGTATAAGCAATCAGCCCCAGCATTTT. Protein product: CASSIEGGISNQPQHF.

The V call is TRBV11-3, the J call TRBJ1-1, with a possible D match to TRBD1 (6 bases). The CDR3 spans 13 residues. Per the germline V gene, CDR1 is SGHNT and CDR2 is YENEEA. Trimming shortened V by 5 bases and J by 5 bases, and 12 bases separated the two germline ends. The CDR3 protein is CASSADSMTEAFF. DNA of the CDR3: TGTGCCAGCAGCGCGGACAGCATGACTGAAGCTTTCTTT. The whole variable domain, remainder taken from reference TRBV11-3 and TRBJ1-1, is EAGVVQSPRYKIIEKKQPVAFWCNPISGHNTLYWYLQNLGQGPELLIRYENEEAVDDSQLPKDRFSAERLKGVDSTLKIQPAELGDSAVYLCASSADSMTEAFFGQGTRLTVV.

The chain has TRBV4-1 and TRBJ2-7, with D possibly being TRBD2 (5 bases). The CDR3 is 15 residues long. V lost 1 base to trimming and J lost 1 base, with 11 bases between them. Germline CDR1 reads MGHRA; CDR2 reads YSYEKL. This CDR3 is CASSQAGGGSYEQYF. The CDR3 DNA reads TGCGCCAGCAGCCAAGCCGGAGGTGGGTCCTACGAGCAGTACTTC.

The genes are TRBV7-2 and TRBJ1-1; D is unresolved. Deletions cut 2 bases from V and 6 bases from J, with 16 bases between. Germline loops: CDR1 SGHTA, CDR2 FQGNSA. The CDR3 contains 15 residues. The CDR3 coding sequence is TGTGCCAGCAGCTTAAACGCGGGCATAAGCGCTGAAGCTTTCTTT. Protein: CASSLNAGISAEAFF.

On this clone: The sample has other DNA sequences that encode this CDR3 too. J is TRBJ1-1 and V is TRBV6-2 or TRBV6-3; D ambiguous. The CDR3 sequence is 14 residues long. The germline CDR1 and CDR2 sequences are MNHEY and SVGEGT. The germline V and J ends were trimmed by 0 bases and 2 bases, with 7 bases remaining between them. CDR3 in DNA: TGTGCCAGCAGTTACTCGCGGAGTAACACTGAAGCTTTCTTT. The encoded protein is CASSYSRSNTEAFF.

The chain joins TRBV5-1 to TRBJ2-1; TRBD2 matches at 10 bases. Germline values: CDR1 SGHRS, CDR2 YFSETQ. V lost 4 bases, J lost 10 bases, and 17 bases stayed unmatched. The CDR3 consists of 17 residues. The CDR3 coding sequence is TGCGCCAGCAGCCACCGAGCGGGGGGGCTCCCCGGGGGGGAGCAGTTCTTC. Translating it yields CASSHRAGGLPGGEQFF. The entire variable domain, with the rest obtained from reference TRBV5-1 and TRBJ2-1, is as follows: KAGVTQTPRYLIKTRGQQVTLSCSPISGHRSVSWYQQTPGQGLQFLFEYFSETQRNKGNFPGRFSGRQFSNSRSEMNVSTLELGDSALYLCASSHRAGGLPGGEQFFGPGTRLTVL.

The V gene is TRBV4-3, the J gene TRBJ1-2, with D unresolved. V shed 0 bases and J shed 8 bases, with 10 bases lying between them. The CDR3 spans 13 residues. Germline V gives CDR1 LGHNA, CDR2 YSLEER. The CDR3 spells CASSQDLGIGYTF. In DNA form, the CDR3 reads TGCGCCAGCAGCCAAGATCTAGGCATAGGCTACACCTTC.

This clone was detected a few times. This chain connects TRBV12-3 or TRBV12-4 to TRBJ1-6; D is unclear. CDR3 size: 13 residues. V lost 2 bases and J lost 8, with 7 bases in between. The CDR3 DNA sequence: TGTGCCAGCAGTTTACGGGATGATTCACCCCTCCACTTT. Translating gives CASSLRDDSPLHF.

This clone was observed a single time. The chain couples TRBV9 to TRBJ2-1, with 12 bases aligning to TRBD1. This CDR3 region has 15 residues. V was clipped by 3 bases and J by 8 bases; unmatched bases: 6. In germline, CDR1 is SGDLS, CDR2 YYNGEE. CDR3 DNA: TGTGCCAGCAGCGACCGGGACAGGGGGCAGGATGAGCAGTTCTTC. It is translated as CASSDRDRGQDEQFF.

The gene calls are TRBV19 and TRBJ2-4, with D tentatively TRBD2 (5 bases). This CDR3 spans 16 amino acids. Germline lookup yields CDR1 LNHDA and CDR2 SQIVND (reference sequence). Trimming took 3 bases from V and 13 from J, leaving 25 bases between them. The CDR3 sequence: CASSIERERWSERQYF. DNA for the CDR3: TGTGCCAGTAGTATTGAGAGGGAAAGGTGGTCGGAGAGACAGTACTTC.

The rearrangement links TRBV10-1 to TRBJ2-2; tentative D call: TRBD1 (6 bases). Trimming pared 4 bases from V and 5 bases from J, leaving 8 bases between. The germline CDR1 and CDR2 sequences are WNHNN and SYGVQD (reference sequence). The CDR3 consists of 13 residues. The CDR3 nucleotides are TGCGCCAGCAGTGGGACAGTGACCGGGGAGCTGTTTTTT. Amino acids: CASSGTVTGELFF.

The chain carries TRBV6-2 or TRBV6-3 and TRBJ2-7; the D gene is possibly TRBD1 (5 bases). Trimming left V 4 bases short and J 7 bases short, with 14 bases between. The CDR3 is made up of 13 amino acids. CDR1 and CDR2 from the germline V gene are MNHEY and SVGEGT. CDR3 coding DNA: TGTGCCAGCAGTTTCTCGACAGCTTGGGAGCAGTACTTC. Protein: CASSFSTAWEQYF.

The V gene is TRBV27, the J gene TRBJ2-1, with a possible D match to TRBD2 (9 bases). The CDR3 covers 16 residues. V lost 10 bases to trimming and J lost 6 bases, with 25 bases between them. Germline V gene data show CDR1 as MNHEY and CDR2 as SMNVEV (reference sequence). The CDR3 nucleotides read TGTGCCACCCAGGGGGCGGGGGGGCCGAGCCTCAATGAGCAGTTCTTC. This codes for CATQGAGGPSLNEQFF.